This passage covers 2 T cell receptor beta chains from one sample sequenced in a study of a mutant IDH1 vaccine in newly diagnosed glioma. Assay: immunoSEQ multiplex PCR; the TCRdb copy retains only in-frame clones and omits some. The data contain about 58,000 clones, about 86% of them seen just once; the ten biggest clones take up 7% to 8.5%. The time point is: week 5, during vaccination. In the vaccine, a single dose held 300 ug of the mutant IDH1 20-mer peptide, along with topical imiquimod. No antigen has been assigned to these receptors. Specimen: PBMCs, collected from a glioma patient whose treatment included an IDH1 peptide vaccine. The receptors here all came from a woman aged 50 to 65 with glioma.

CDR3 DNA: TGTGCCAGCAGTCGAACTAGGAACACTGAAGCTTTCTTT. Protein sequence: CASSRTRNTEAFF. The rearrangement uses TRBV13 and TRBJ1-1; D not resolved. Trimming stripped 6 bases from V and 1 base from J, with 9 bases between. CDR1 PRHDT and CDR2 FYEKMQ come from the germline V gene (reference sequence). This CDR3 spans 13 amino acids.

The rearrangement joins TRBV2 to TRBJ1-6, with D hard to call. The CDR3 contains 13 residues. V was trimmed by 8 bases and J by 5 bases, leaving 10 bases between them. Germline CDR1 and CDR2: SNHLY and FYNNEI. The CDR3 DNA sequence: TGTGCCAGCGTTTCGGAGAATAATTCACCCCTCCACTTT. Protein sequence: CASVSENNSPLHF.